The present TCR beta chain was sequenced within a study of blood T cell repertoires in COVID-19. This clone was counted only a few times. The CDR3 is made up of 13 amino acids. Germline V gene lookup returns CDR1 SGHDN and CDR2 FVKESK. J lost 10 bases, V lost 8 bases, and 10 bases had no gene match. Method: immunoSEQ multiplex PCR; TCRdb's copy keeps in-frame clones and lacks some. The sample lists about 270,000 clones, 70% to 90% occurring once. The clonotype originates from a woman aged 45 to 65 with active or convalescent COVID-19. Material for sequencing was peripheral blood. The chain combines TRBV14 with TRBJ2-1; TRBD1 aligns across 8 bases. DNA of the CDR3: TGTGCCAGCCAGCAGGACAGGGTAAACGAGCAGTTCTTC. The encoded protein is CASQQDRVNEQFF.